One sample yielded the 11 T cell receptor beta chains listed below, sequenced in a study of blood T cell repertoires in COVID-19. Profiled with immunoSEQ multiplex PCR; TCRdb holds only in-frame clones, not every one. This table holds 250,000 to 400,000 clones, roughly 90% found once. Sequencing was done on a sample of PBMCs or T cells enriched from blood (not recorded which). These receptors were taken from a man aged 60-69 years who had recovered from COVID-19.

The chain links TRBV29-1 to TRBJ1-1, with 11 nucleotides matching TRBD1. The CDR3 length is 13 residues. The germline V gene has CDR1 SQVTM and CDR2 ANQGSEA. V lost 8 bases to trimming and J lost 4 bases; unmatched junction nucleotides: 6. The CDR3 here is CSSIGQGATEAFF. DNA for the CDR3: TGCAGCTCTATCGGACAGGGGGCCACTGAAGCTTTCTTT.

This clone showed up just a few times. The chain combines TRBV12-5 with TRBJ1-1; 8 bases align to TRBD1. The CDR3 has 15 amino acids. Germline CDR1 and CDR2: LGHNT and FRNRAP. V lost 0 bases to trimming and J lost 5 bases; unmatched junction nucleotides: 5. CDR3 sequence: CASGLVQGGWTEAFF. CDR3 DNA sequence: TGTGCTAGTGGTTTGGTACAGGGGGGATGGACTGAAGCTTTCTTT.

The chain is built from TRBV7-8 and TRBJ2-2; 10 bases line up with TRBD1. Per the germline V gene, CDR1 is SGHVS and CDR2 is FQNEAQ. The CDR3 is made up of 14 amino acids. The V gene end was trimmed by 0 bases and the J gene end by 11 bases; junction bases not matched to a gene: 3. Here the CDR3 reads CASSLAGTGVELFF. The CDR3 DNA reads TGTGCCAGCAGCTTAGCTGGGACAGGGGTCGAGCTGTTTTTT.

DNA of the CDR3: TGTGCCACCCAGCGGGCGGAGATGAACACTGAAGCTTTCTTT. It encodes CATQRAEMNTEAFF. The rearrangement uses TRBV6-5 and TRBJ1-1, with D hard to call. CDR1 MNHEY and CDR2 SVGAGI come from the germline V gene. The length of the CDR3 is 14 residues. V was cut by 10 bases and J by 0 bases, with 15 bases left in between.

The J gene is TRBJ2-1, the V gene TRBV7-3, with TRBD1 identical over 7 bases. V lost 0 bases and J lost 5; bases outside the gene matches: 4. Germline CDR1 and CDR2: SGHTA and FQGTGA. This CDR3 region has 15 residues. Here the CDR3 DNA reads TGTGCCAGCAGCTTAACGGGGACAGCGAACAATGAGCAGTTCTTC. Its translation: CASSLTGTANNEQFF.

About this clone itself: Additional DNA sequences in this sample encode the identical CDR3. The chain carries TRBV29-1 and TRBJ1-1; tentatively, D is TRBD1 (5 bases). Trimming left V 4 bases short and J 4 bases short, with 7 bases between. The germline V gene has CDR1 SQVTM and CDR2 ANQGSEA. The length of the CDR3 is 11 residues. DNA of the CDR3: TGCAGCGTTGCCCAGGGCACTGAAGCTTTCTTT. It yields the protein CSVAQGTEAFF.

The chain uses TRBV5-6 and TRBJ2-2, with D maybe TRBD2 (6 bases). There are 16 residues in the CDR3. V was trimmed by 1 base and J by 7 bases, leaving 17 bases between them. Germline lookup yields CDR1 SGHDT and CDR2 YYEEEE. Here the CDR3 reads CASSLSLFLGGGELFF. The CDR3 region has the DNA TGTGCCAGCAGCTTGAGCTTGTTCCTGGGGGGCGGGGAGCTGTTTTTT.

Note on this clone: Other DNA sequences of this sample code for an identical CDR3. This chain joins TRBV27 and TRBJ1-3, with a possible D match to TRBD1 (6 bases). The CDR3 sequence is 14 residues long. Germline V CDR1 and CDR2: MNHEY, SMNVEV (reference sequence). V shed 5 bases and J shed 0 bases, with 8 bases lying between them. As DNA, the CDR3 is TGTGCCAGCAGTCTGACAGGCTCTGGAAACACCATATATTTT. It specifies CASSLTGSGNTIYF.

This chain links TRBV5-8 with TRBJ2-7; 9 bases align to TRBD2. Germline values: CDR1 SGHTS, CDR2 YDEGEE. The CDR3 sequence is 19 residues long. V lost 0 bases to trimming and J lost 4 bases; unmatched junction nucleotides: 17. This CDR3 is CASSLAVRLSAGGFYEQYF. The CDR3 nucleotides read TGTGCCAGCAGCTTGGCAGTCAGGCTCTCAGCGGGGGGCTTTTACGAGCAGTACTTC.

This clone has a handful of counts. V and J are TRBV4-3 and TRBJ1-1; the D is unclear. Germline loops: CDR1 LGHNA, CDR2 YSLEER. V gave up 0 bases and J gave up 8 bases, with 10 bases separating them. The length of the CDR3 is 13 residues. CDR3 in DNA: TGCGCCAGCAGCCAAGAGGCTGGGCTCGAAGCTTTCTTT. Translation: CASSQEAGLEAFF.

The chain employs TRBV6-5 and TRBJ1-2; the D gene is possibly TRBD1 (6 bases). The CDR3 loop spans 16 amino acids. From germline, CDR1 is MNHEY and CDR2 SVGAGI. Trimming removed 4 bases at V and 4 bases at J, with 19 bases between. DNA of the CDR3: TGTGCCAGCAGTTCACCCCTGGCTCGGGGGGCCTATGGCTACACCTTC. Protein product: CASSSPLARGAYGYTF.